This T cell receptor beta chain was identified during a study of vaccination and CD4 T cells after COVID-19. Treatment specified: roughly 11-day PBMC culture with coronavirus spike peptide pools or control peptides (ViraFEST assay). Concerning this clonotype: Its antigen is unidentified.

Sequencing of the DNA from cultured CD4+ T cells was carried out with the Oncomine TCR Beta short-read assay. TCRdb reprocessed the PCR reads with MiXCR, giving one entry per CDR3 protein. The repertoire holds 15,000 to 20,000 distinct CDR3 sequences, with around 45% as singletons. Germline V gene data show CDR1 as LNHDA and CDR2 as SQIVND (reference sequence). This CDR3 region has 14 residues. The V gene lost 10 bases and the J gene lost 7 bases, with 20 bases spanning the gap. Study-wide results and limits: A median about 90% of convalescent patients' SARS-CoV-2-reactive clones emerged only after vaccination.

The source is a human donor who had recovered from COVID-19. The chain uses TRBV19 and TRBJ1-5, with D maybe TRBD1 (5 bases). The source was CD4+ T cells from blood, cultured in vitro, collected after SARS-CoV-2 vaccination. Here the CDR3 DNA reads TGTGCCACCTCTTGGGGCGGGGCTGGGCAGCCCCAGCATTTT. Residues: CATSWGGAGQPQHF.